This is a list of T cell receptor beta chains from one sample in a study of blood T cell repertoires in COVID-19. Sequencing was performed with immunoSEQ multiplex PCR; in TCRdb, only in-frame clones are kept and a portion is missing. Among approximately 240,000 clones, 80% to 95% were seen once, and the ten largest hold roughly 0.8%. The material sequenced was peripheral blood. The receptors originated from a young man with COVID-19, enrolled during active disease. Both conserved end residues are part of each CDR3. D genes are given only for firm matches. Clone size, where shown, is once, few, many, or a class for clones that have expanded.

size: once
D: -
J: TRBJ1-5
V: TRBV18
CDR3: CASSSYHQPQHF
DNA: TGTGCCAGCTCCTCCTATCATCAGCCCCAGCATTTT

size: -
D: -
J: TRBJ2-7
V: TRBV6-6
CDR3: CASSYGSGWDHEQYF
DNA: TGTGCCAGCAGTTACGGGTCAGGGTGGGATCACGAGCAGTACTTC

size: -
D: TRBD2
J: TRBJ2-2
V: TRBV19
CDR3: CASSIAAGHTGELFF
DNA: TGTGCCAGTAGTATAGCAGCGGGGCACACCGGGGAGCTGTTTTTT

size: -
D: -
J: TRBJ1-2
V: TRBV5-1
CDR3: CASSLVADNYGYTF
DNA: TGCGCCAGCAGCTTGGTAGCAGACAACTATGGCTACACCTTC

size: once
D: TRBD2
J: TRBJ2-2
V: TRBV9
CDR3: CASSSHTAGGPTGELFF
DNA: TGTGCCAGCAGCTCCCATACGGCGGGGGGGCCCACCGGGGAGCTGTTTTTT

size: -
D: -
J: TRBJ1-5
V: TRBV30
CDR3: CAWSVRGVQPQHF
DNA: TGTGCCTGGAGTGTACGGGGGGTCCAGCCCCAGCATTTT

size: -
D: TRBD2
J: TRBJ2-5
V: TRBV3-1/TRBV3-2
CDR3: CASSQGRTSPKSDF
DNA: TGTGCCAGCAGCCAAGGCAGGACTAGTCCTAAGTCGGACTTC

size: once
D: TRBD1
J: TRBJ2-2
V: TRBV7-9
CDR3: CASSLLGGYNTGELFF
DNA: TGTGCCAGCAGCTTACTAGGGGGCTACAACACCGGGGAGCTGTTTTTT

size: -
D: TRBD1
J: TRBJ1-4
V: TRBV19
CDR3: CASSTLQTGGLNKLFF
DNA: TGTGCCAGTAGTACCCTCCAGACAGGGGGCCTGAACAAACTGTTTTTT

size: -
D: -
J: TRBJ1-1
V: TRBV7-6
CDR3: CASSSTGMATEAFF
DNA: TGTGCCAGCAGCTCTACAGGGATGGCCACTGAAGCTTTCTTT

size: -
D: -
J: TRBJ1-3
V: TRBV5-1
CDR3: CASSLVGEGNTIYF
DNA: TGCGCCAGCAGCTTGGTCGGTGAGGGAAACACCATATATTTT

size: few
D: -
J: TRBJ1-3
V: TRBV4-2
CDR3: CASSRVDTAGNTIYF
DNA: TGTGCCAGCAGCCGGGTGGACACAGCTGGAAACACCATATATTTT

size: -
D: TRBD2
J: TRBJ2-1
V: TRBV7-2
CDR3: CASSLLAGAGYNEQFF
DNA: TGTGCCAGCAGCTTACTAGCGGGGGCCGGTTACAATGAGCAGTTCTTC

size: -
D: TRBD1
J: TRBJ1-1
V: TRBV10-1
CDR3: CASSARTGVRTEAFF
DNA: TGCGCCAGCAGTGCAAGGACAGGGGTAAGAACTGAAGCTTTCTTT

size: -
D: -
J: TRBJ2-5
V: TRBV13
CDR3: CASTRTGGTQYF
DNA: TGTGCCAGCACACGGACCGGGGGGACCCAGTACTTC

size: -
D: TRBD1
J: TRBJ1-2
V: TRBV19
CDR3: CASTRPLIGTGGDGYTF
DNA: TGTGCCAGTACTCGACCCCTTATAGGGACAGGGGGCGATGGCTACACCTTC

size: -
D: TRBD1
J: TRBJ1-2
V: TRBV18
CDR3: CASSPTRQGVDGYTF
DNA: TGTGCCAGCTCACCAACCCGACAGGGGGTTGATGGCTACACCTTC

size: -
D: -
J: TRBJ2-5
V: TRBV30
CDR3: CAWSVRGQETQYF
DNA: TGTGCCTGGAGTGTCAGGGGCCAAGAGACCCAGTACTTC

size: once
D: -
J: TRBJ2-2
V: TRBV6-5
CDR3: CASSPNTGELFF
DNA: TGTGCCAGCAGTCCAAACACCGGGGAGCTGTTTTTT

size: once
D: -
J: TRBJ1-3
V: TRBV3-1/TRBV3-2
CDR3: CASSYQGPFLSGNTIYF
DNA: TGTGCCAGCAGTTATCAGGGGCCATTCCTCTCTGGAAACACCATATATTTT

size: -
D: -
J: TRBJ2-7
V: TRBV6-1
CDR3: CASSEASPDTTYEQYF
DNA: TGTGCCAGCAGTGAAGCGAGCCCGGACACAACCTACGAGCAGTACTTC

size: once
D: TRBD2
J: TRBJ2-3
V: TRBV4-1
CDR3: CASSQAGGAYLGTDTQYF
DNA: TGCGCCAGCAGCCAGGCCGGGGGGGCCTACTTGGGCACAGATACGCAGTATTTT

size: -
D: TRBD1
J: TRBJ1-2
V: TRBV6-5
CDR3: CASSRRDRESYGYTF
DNA: TGTGCCAGCAGTCGGAGGGACAGGGAGAGCTATGGCTACACCTTC

size: -
D: TRBD1
J: TRBJ2-5
V: TRBV24-1
CDR3: CATSDAGTGGTQYF
DNA: TGTGCCACCAGTGATGCCGGGACAGGGGGAACCCAGTACTTC

size: once
D: -
J: TRBJ2-7
V: TRBV4-1
CDR3: CASSQDFVRGVEQYF
DNA: TGCGCCAGCAGCCAAGATTTCGTCAGGGGCGTCGAGCAGTACTTC